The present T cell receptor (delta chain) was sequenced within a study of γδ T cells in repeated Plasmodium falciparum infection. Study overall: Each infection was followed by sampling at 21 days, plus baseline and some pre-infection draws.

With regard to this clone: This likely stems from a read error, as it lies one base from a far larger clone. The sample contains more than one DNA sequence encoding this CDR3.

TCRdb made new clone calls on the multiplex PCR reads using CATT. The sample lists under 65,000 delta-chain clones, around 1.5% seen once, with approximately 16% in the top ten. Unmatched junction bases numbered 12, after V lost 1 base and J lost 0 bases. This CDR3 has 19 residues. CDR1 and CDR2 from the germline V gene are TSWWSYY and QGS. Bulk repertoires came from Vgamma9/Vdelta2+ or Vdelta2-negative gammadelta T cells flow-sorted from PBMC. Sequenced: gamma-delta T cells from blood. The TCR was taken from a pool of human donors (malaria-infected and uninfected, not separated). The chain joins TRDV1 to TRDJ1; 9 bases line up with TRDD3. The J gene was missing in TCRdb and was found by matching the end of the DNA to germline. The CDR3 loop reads CALGEPKHLGDGNTDKLIF. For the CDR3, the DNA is TGTGCTCTTGGGGAACCTAAACACCTGGGGGATGGAAACACCGATAAACTCATCTTT.